Sequencing of this T cell receptor beta chain was carried out in a study of blood T cell repertoires in COVID-19. In the study overall: Material from acute and convalescent COVID-19 was sourced from the United States, Italy and Spain. From T cells, B-cell-depleted T cells, or PBMCs came the material, which was cDNA or gDNA.

Per the original data handling: Reference gene primer amplification gave estimated nucleated cell counts. Sequenced by immunoSEQ multiplex PCR; TCRdb stores in-frame clones only, minus some. V and J calls and clone size are as listed in that table; D and trimming were resolved from the DNA. The sample has some 80,000 clones; approximately 88% are singletons. The CDR3 consists of 15 residues. Germline assignment: CDR1 SNHLY and CDR2 FYNNEI. V was cut by 5 bases and J by 0 bases, with 12 bases left in between. This clone has more than one count but fewer than ten. This receptor was identified in a woman aged 80 or older with active or convalescent COVID-19. Sequences were obtained from peripheral blood. The chain uses TRBV2 and TRBJ2-3; D gene unclear. Here the CDR3 DNA reads TGTGCCAGCAGTTCAGGTATACTTAGCACAGATACGCAGTATTTT. Protein sequence: CASSSGILSTDTQYF.